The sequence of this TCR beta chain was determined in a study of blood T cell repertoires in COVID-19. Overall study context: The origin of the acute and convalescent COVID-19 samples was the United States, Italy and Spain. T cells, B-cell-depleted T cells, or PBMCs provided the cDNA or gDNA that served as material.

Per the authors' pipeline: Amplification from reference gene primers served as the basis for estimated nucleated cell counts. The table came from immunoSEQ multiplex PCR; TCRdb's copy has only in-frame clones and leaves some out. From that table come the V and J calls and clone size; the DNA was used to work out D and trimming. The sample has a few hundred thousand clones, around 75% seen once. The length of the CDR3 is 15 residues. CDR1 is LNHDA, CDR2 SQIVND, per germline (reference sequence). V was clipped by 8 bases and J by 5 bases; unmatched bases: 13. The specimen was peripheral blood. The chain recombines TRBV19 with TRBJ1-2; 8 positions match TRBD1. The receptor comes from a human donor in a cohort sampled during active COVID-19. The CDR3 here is CASRPRGQASYGYTF. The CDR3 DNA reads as TGTGCCAGTCGCCCCCGGGGACAGGCTTCGTATGGCTACACCTTC. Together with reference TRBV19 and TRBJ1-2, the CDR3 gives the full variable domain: DGGITQSPKYLFRKEGQNVTLSCEQNLNHDAMYWYRQDPGQGLRLIYYSQIVNDFQKGDIAEGYSVSREKKESFPLTVTSAQKNPTAFYLCASRPRGQASYGYTFGSGTRLTVV.